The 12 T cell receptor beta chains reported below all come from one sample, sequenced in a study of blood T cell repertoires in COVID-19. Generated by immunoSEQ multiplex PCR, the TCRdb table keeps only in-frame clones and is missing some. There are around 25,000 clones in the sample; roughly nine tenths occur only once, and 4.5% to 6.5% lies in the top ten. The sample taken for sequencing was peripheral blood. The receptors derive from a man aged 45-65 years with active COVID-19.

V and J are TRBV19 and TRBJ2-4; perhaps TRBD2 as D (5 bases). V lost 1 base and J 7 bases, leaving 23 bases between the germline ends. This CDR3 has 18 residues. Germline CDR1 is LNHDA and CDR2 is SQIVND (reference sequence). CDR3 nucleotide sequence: TGTGCCAGTAGTATAGTTCTCGCGGCGCCCGGGGTAAGGAACATTCAGTACTTC. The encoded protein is CASSIVLAAPGVRNIQYF.

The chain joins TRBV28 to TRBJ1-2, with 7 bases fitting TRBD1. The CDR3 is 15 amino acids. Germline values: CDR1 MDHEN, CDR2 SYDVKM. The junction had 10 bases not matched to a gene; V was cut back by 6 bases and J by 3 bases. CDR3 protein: CASSSTGQRDYGYTF. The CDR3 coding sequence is TGTGCCAGCAGCTCAACGGGACAGCGAGACTATGGCTACACCTTC.

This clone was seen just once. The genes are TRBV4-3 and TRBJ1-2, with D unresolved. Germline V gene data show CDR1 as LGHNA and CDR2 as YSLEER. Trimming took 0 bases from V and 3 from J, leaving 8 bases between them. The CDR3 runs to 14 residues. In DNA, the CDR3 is TGCGCCAGCAGCCAAGATCGTACGGACTATGGCTACACCTTC. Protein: CASSQDRTDYGYTF.

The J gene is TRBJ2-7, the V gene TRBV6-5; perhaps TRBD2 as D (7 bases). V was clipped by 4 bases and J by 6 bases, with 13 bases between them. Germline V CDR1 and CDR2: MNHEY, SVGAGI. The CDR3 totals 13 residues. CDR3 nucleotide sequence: TGTGCCAGCAGTTCAGCCGGGGGGCTCGAGCAGTACTTC. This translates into CASSSAGGLEQYF.

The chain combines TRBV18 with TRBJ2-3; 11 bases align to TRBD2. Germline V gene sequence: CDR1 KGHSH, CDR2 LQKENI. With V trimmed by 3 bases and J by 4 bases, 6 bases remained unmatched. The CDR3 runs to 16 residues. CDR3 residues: CASSPYTSGSADTQYF. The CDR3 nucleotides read TGTGCCAGCTCACCGTACACTAGCGGGAGCGCAGATACGCAGTATTTT.

CDR3 bases: TGTGCCAGCAGTGTGGCGGGAGAAATCGGGGAGCTGTTTTTT. It is translated as CASSVAGEIGELFF. This chain joins TRBV25-1 and TRBJ2-2, with 7 bases identical to TRBD2. The germline V gene encodes CDR1 MGHDK and CDR2 SYGVNS. V dropped 4 bases and J dropped 7; count of bases not matched to a gene: 6. The CDR3 sequence is 14 residues long. The whole variable domain, remainder taken from reference TRBV25-1 and TRBJ2-2, is EADIYQTPRYLVIGTGKKITLECSQTMGHDKMYWYQQDPGMELHLIHYSYGVNSTEKGDLSSESTVSRIRTEHFPLTLESARPSHTSQYLCASSVAGEIGELFFGEGSRLTVL.

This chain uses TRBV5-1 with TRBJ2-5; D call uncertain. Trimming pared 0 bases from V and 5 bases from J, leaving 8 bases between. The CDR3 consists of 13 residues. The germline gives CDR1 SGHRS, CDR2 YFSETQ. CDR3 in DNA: TGCGCCAGCAGCTTGGCCGGGTTGGAGACCCAGTACTTC. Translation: CASSLAGLETQYF.

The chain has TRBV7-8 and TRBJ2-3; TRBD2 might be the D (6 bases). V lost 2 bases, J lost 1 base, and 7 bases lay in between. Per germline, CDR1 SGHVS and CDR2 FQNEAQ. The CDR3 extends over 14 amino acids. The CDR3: CASSLPGGTDTQYF. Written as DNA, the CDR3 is TGTGCCAGCAGCTTACCGGGGGGCACAGATACGCAGTATTTT.

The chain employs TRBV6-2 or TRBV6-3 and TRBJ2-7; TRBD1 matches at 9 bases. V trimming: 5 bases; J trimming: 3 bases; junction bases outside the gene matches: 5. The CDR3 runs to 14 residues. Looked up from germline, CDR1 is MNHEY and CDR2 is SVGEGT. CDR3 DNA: TGTGCCAGCAGTGCCGGGACAGGGCACTACGAGCAGTACTTC. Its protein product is CASSAGTGHYEQYF.

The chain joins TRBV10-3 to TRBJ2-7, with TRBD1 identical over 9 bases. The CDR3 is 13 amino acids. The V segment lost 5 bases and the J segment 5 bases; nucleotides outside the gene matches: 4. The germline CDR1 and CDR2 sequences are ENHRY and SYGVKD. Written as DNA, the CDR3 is TGTGCCATCAGTCCGAGGGACAGGGACGAGCAGTACTTC. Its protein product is CAISPRDRDEQYF.

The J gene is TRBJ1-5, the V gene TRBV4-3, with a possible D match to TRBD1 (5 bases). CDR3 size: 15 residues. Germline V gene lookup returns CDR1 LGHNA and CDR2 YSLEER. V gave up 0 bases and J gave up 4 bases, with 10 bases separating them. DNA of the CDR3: TGCGCCAGCAGCCAAGATGGGGCCATTAATCAGCCCCAGCATTTT. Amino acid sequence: CASSQDGAINQPQHF.

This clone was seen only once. The CDR3 DNA reads TGTGCCAGCAGCGCCCTACTAGCATGGAGCGAGCAGTACTTC. It codes for CASSALLAWSEQYF. The V gene is TRBV7-2, the J gene TRBJ2-7; D is possibly TRBD2 (6 bases). The germline gives CDR1 SGHTA, CDR2 FQGNSA. Trimming took 5 bases from V and 6 from J, leaving 17 bases between them. This CDR3 has 14 amino acids.